This TCR beta chain was identified during a study of Tregs in tolerant kidney transplant recipients. CDR1 and CDR2 from the germline V gene are SGHTS and YDEGEE. The CDR3 is made up of 13 amino acids. The V and J ends lost 5 bases and 1 base respectively, with 9 bases between them. The nonmyeloablative bone marrow transplants came from related graft donors, with transient mixed chimerism. Generated by immunoSEQ multiplex PCR, the TCRdb table keeps only in-frame clones and is missing some. The table includes roughly 64,000 clones, over 75% detected once. The sequenced sample was CD4+ T cells from blood (PBMCs), obtained 6 months after the transplant. This receptor was obtained from a human patient who received a combined kidney and bone marrow transplant. Part of the T cells may come from the graft donor. The chain employs TRBV5-8 and TRBJ1-1; a weak D match, TRBD1 (5 bases). The CDR3 here is CASRWRGNTEAFF. As DNA, the CDR3 is TGTGCCAGCAGGTGGAGGGGGAACACTGAAGCTTTCTTT.